These T cell receptor beta chains were read from a single sample in a study of T-cell reconstitution after alpha-beta-depleted transplantation in children. One entry per CDR3 protein, called by TCRdb with MiXCR from the PCR reads. Found here are around 670,000 distinct CDR3 sequences, around 13% of them singletons; the top ten hold 0.79%. The source was PBMCs, collected before TCRalphabeta/CD19-depleted stem cell transplant. All receptors come from a girl aged 2 to 9 with congenital amegakaryocytic thrombocytopenia, due to receive a stem cell transplant. CDR3s include the opening cysteine and the closing phenylalanine or tryptophan. A D gene is named only where the DNA matches it firmly.

d_call j_call v_call cdr3_aa
TRBD1 TRBJ2-7 TRBV5-1 CASNTASDRVVYEQYF
TRBD1 TRBJ2-3 TRBV6-5 CASSHRDRGNSDTQYF
NA TRBJ1-1 TRBV5-4 CASSLAGTSEAFF
TRBD1 TRBJ2-3 TRBV20-1 CSASLDRGPADTQYF
NA TRBJ2-7 TRBV7-2 CASRGTPSYEQYF
NA TRBJ2-5 TRBV5-1 CASTRGAAREETQYF
TRBD2 TRBJ2-2 TRBV10-3 CAIWIAGGPSTGELFF
NA TRBJ1-2 TRBV29-1 CSVVSGTNYGYTF
NA TRBJ2-7 TRBV20-1 CSASPGRTSYEQYF
TRBD2 TRBJ2-5 TRBV29-1 CSVEGGLALETQYF
NA TRBJ2-3 TRBV14 CASSQKRWTDTQYF
TRBD2 TRBJ2-3 TRBV5-6 CASSDLAGVKHTQYF
NA TRBJ1-5 TRBV7-7 CALPAGHF
NA TRBJ1-1 TRBV14 CASSQGTVNTEAFF
NA TRBJ1-6 TRBV12-3/TRBV12-4 CASSSDGLSGSSPLHF
NA TRBJ2-1 TRBV7-9 CASSLEGRQFF
NA TRBJ2-5 TRBV7-9 CASSFNETQYF
NA TRBJ1-2 TRBV6-1 CASSEWSAANYGYTF
TRBD1 TRBJ2-1 TRBV7-9 CASSFWTGSSYNEQFF
TRBD2 TRBJ2-1 TRBV5-1 CASSPLWTGTSGRLAYNEQFF
NA TRBJ2-1 TRBV29-1 CSVDGATTRLEQFF
NA TRBJ1-1 TRBV9 CASSVFGGDAEAFF
NA TRBJ2-3 TRBV4-1 CASSRSRGSDTQYF
NA TRBJ1-5 TRBV12-3/TRBV12-4 CSSSLTRGDQPQHF
TRBD1 TRBJ2-7 TRBV12-3/TRBV12-4 CASTFVGPGQGGYEQYF
TRBD1 TRBJ1-1 TRBV5-1 CASSPLTGVGNTEAFF
NA TRBJ1-6 TRBV5-1 CASSNQPHNSPLHF
TRBD2 TRBJ2-1 TRBV5-1 CASSLSGSFTYNEQFF
TRBD1 TRBJ1-1 TRBV12-3/TRBV12-4 CASKQGAYTEAFF
TRBD2 TRBJ2-7 TRBV5-1 CASSLRLAGGLYEQYF
TRBD2 TRBJ2-5 TRBV20-1 CSARSGSDFGETQYF
TRBD2 TRBJ2-1 TRBV20-1 CSAIRTSRNNEQFF
TRBD2 TRBJ2-2 TRBV9 CASSVDRGLAGGNTGELFF
TRBD2 TRBJ2-1 TRBV5-5 CASSRLAGDTYNEQFF
NA TRBJ1-1 TRBV19 CASRRTDFMNTEAFF
NA TRBJ2-2 TRBV18 CASSRETNTGELFF
TRBD2 TRBJ2-5 TRBV7-2 CASSFGSGSYETQYF
TRBD2 TRBJ2-2 TRBV20-1 CSARNVAGDTGELFF
NA TRBJ2-1 TRBV7-8 CASSLVSLGEQFF
NA TRBJ1-2 TRBV11-2 CASSLLFPSYGYTF
TRBD2 TRBJ2-3 TRBV12-3/TRBV12-4 CASSRVIAGDTQYF
TRBD1 TRBJ2-7 TRBV12-3/TRBV12-4 CASSPGQFSYEQYF
TRBD1 TRBJ1-3 TRBV7-8 CASSLGQGLNTIYF
TRBD1 TRBJ2-3 TRBV2 CASDDRGQFSTDTQYF
NA TRBJ2-3 TRBV12-3/TRBV12-4 CARRNADTQYF
TRBD1 TRBJ2-5 TRBV7-6 CASSSRTGHFQETQYF